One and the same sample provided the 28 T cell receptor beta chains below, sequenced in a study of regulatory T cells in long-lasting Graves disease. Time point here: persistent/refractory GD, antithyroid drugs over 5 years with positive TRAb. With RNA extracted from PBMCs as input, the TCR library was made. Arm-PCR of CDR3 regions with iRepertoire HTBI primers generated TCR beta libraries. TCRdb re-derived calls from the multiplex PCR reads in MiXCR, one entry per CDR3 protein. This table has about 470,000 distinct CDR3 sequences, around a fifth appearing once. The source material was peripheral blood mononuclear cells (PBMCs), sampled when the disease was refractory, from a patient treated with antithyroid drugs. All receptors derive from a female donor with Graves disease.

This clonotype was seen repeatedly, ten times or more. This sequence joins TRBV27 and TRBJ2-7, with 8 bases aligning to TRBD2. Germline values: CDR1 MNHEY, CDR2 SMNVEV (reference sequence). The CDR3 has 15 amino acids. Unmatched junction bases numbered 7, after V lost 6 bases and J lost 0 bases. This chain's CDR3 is CASRRAGASSYEQYF. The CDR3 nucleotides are TGTGCCAGCAGAAGAGCGGGAGCTAGCTCCTACGAGCAGTACTTC.

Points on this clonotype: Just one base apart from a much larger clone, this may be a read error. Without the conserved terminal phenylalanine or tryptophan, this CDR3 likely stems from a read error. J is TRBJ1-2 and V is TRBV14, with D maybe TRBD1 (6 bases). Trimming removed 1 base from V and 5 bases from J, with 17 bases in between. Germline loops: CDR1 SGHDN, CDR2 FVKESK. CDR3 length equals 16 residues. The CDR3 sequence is CASSQVDSNLGYGYTS. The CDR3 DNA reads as TGTGCCAGCAGCCAAGTGGACAGCAACTTGGGGTATGGCTACACCTCC.

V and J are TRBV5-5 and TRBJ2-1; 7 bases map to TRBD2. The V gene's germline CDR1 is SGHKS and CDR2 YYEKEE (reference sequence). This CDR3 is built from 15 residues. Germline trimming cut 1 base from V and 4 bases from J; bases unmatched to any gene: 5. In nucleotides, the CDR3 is TGTGCCAGCAGCTTGATCCGGGAGGATTACAATGAGCAGTTCTTC. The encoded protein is CASSLIREDYNEQFF.

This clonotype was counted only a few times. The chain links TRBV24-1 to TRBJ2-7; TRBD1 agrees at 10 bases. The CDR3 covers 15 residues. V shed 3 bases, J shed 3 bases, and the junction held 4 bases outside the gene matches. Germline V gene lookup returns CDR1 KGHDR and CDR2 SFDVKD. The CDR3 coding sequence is TGTGCCACCAGTGATGGACAGGGGGAATACTACGAGCAGTACTTC. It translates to CATSDGQGEYYEQYF.

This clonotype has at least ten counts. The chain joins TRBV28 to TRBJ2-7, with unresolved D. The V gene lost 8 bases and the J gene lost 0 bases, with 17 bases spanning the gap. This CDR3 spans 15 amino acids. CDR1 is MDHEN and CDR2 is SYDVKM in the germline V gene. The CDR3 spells CASGPFARTSYEQYF. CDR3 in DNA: TGTGCCAGCGGACCTTTTGCGAGGACCTCCTACGAGCAGTACTTC.

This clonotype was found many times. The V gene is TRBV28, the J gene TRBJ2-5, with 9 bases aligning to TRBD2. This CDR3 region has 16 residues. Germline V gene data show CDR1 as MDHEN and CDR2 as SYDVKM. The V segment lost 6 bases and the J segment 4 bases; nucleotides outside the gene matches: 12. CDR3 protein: CASSPNSGRRGETQYF. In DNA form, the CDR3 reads TGTGCCAGCAGCCCCAATAGCGGGAGAAGGGGAGAGACCCAGTACTTC.

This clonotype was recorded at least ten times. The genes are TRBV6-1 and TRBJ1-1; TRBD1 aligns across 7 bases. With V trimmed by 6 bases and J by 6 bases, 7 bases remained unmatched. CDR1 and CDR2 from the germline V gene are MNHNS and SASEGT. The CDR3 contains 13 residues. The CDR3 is CASRGGTEAEAFF. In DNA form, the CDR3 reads TGTGCCAGCAGGGGGGGGACAGAGGCTGAAGCTTTCTTT.

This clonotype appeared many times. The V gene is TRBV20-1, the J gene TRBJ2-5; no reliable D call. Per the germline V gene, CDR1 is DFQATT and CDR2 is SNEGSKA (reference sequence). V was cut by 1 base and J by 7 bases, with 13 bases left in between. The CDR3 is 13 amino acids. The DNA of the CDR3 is TGCAGTGCTAGAGGTACACCGGGCGGGACCCAGTACTTC. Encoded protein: CSARGTPGGTQYF.

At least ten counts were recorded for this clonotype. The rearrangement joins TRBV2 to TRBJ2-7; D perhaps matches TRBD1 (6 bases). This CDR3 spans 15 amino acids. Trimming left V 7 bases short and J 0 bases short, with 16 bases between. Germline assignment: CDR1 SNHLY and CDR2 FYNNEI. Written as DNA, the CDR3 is TGTGCCAGCATGGACACCTCAGGGGACTCCTACGAGCAGTACTTC. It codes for CASMDTSGDSYEQYF. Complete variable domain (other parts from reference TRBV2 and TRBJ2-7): EPEVTQTPSHQVTQMGQEVILRCVPISNHLYFYWYRQILGQKVEFLVSFYNNEISEKSEIFDDQFSVERPDGSNFTLKIRSTKLEDSAMYFCASMDTSGDSYEQYFGPGTRLTVT.

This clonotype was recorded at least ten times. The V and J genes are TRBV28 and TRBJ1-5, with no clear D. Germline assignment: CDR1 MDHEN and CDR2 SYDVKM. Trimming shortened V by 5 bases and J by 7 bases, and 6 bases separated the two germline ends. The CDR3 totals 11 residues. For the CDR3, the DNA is TGTGCCAGCAGTAAATGGCAGCCCCAGCATTTT. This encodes CASSKWQPQHF.

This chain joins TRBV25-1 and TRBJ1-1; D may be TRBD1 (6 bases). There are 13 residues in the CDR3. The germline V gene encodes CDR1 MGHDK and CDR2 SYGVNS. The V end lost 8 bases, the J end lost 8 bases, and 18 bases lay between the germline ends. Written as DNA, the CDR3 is TGTGCCAGCGGGGGGCGAGGGGCAGCCGAAGCTTTCTTT. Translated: CASGGRGAAEAFF.

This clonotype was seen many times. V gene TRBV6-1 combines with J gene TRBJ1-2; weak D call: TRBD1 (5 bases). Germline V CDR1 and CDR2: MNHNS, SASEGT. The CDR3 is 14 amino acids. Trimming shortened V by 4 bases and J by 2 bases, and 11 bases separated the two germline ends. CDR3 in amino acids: CASSVATVNYGYTF. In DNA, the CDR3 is TGTGCCAGCAGTGTTGCGACAGTCAACTATGGCTACACCTTC.

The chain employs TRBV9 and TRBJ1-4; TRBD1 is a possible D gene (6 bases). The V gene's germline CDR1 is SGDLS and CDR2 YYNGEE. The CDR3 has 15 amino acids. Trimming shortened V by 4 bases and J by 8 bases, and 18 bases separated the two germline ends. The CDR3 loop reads CASSPSGGSKEKLFF. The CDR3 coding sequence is TGTGCCAGCAGCCCCAGTGGGGGCAGCAAAGAAAAACTGTTTTTT. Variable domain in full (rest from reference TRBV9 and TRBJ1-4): DSGVTQTPKHLITATGQRVTLRCSPRSGDLSVYWYQQSLDQGLQFLIQYYNGEERAKGNILERFSAQQFPDLHSELNLSSLELGDSALYFCASSPSGGSKEKLFFGSGTQLSVL.

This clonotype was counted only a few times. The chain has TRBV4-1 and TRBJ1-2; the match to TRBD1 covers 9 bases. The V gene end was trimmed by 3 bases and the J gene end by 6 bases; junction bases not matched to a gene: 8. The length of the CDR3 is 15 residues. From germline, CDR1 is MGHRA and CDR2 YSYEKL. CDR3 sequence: CASSQDRDRDNGYTF. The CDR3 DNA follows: TGCGCCAGCAGCCAGGACCGGGACAGGGACAATGGCTACACCTTC.

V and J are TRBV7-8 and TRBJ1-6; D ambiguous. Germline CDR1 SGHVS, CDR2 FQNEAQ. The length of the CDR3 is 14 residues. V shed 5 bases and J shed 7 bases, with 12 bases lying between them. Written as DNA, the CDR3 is TGTGCCAGCAGCATAGAGGGCAGAAATTCACCCCTCCACTTT. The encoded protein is CASSIEGRNSPLHF. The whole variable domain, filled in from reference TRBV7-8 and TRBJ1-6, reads GAGVSQSPRYKVAKRGQDVALRCDPISGHVSLFWYQQALGQGPEFLTYFQNEAQLDKSGLPSDRFFAERPEGSVSTLKIQRTQQEDSAVYLCASSIEGRNSPLHFGNGTRLTVT.

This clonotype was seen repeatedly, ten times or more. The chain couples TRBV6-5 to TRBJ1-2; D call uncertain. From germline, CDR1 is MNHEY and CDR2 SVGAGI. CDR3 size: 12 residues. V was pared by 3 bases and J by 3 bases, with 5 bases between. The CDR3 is CASSYTDYGYTF. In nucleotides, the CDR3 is TGTGCCAGCAGTTATACAGACTATGGCTACACCTTC.

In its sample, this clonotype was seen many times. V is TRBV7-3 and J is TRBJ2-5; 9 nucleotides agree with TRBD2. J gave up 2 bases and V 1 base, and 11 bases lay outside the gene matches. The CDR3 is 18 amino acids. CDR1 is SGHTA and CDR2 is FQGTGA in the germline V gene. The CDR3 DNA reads TGTGCCAGCAGCTTAAAAGGTAGCGGGGGAGGACAACAAGAGACCCAGTACTTC. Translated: CASSLKGSGGGQQETQYF.

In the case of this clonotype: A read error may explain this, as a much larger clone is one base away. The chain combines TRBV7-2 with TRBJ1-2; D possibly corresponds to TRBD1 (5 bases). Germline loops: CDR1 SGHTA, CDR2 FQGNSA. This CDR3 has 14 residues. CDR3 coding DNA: TGTGCCGGCAGCTTAGGGCAGGGATCGGTTGGCTACACCTTC. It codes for CAGSLGQGSVGYTF.

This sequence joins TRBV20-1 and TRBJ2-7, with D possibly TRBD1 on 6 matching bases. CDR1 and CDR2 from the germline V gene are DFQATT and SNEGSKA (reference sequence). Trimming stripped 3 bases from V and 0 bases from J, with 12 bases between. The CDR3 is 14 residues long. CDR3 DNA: TGCAGTGCTAGTCTCACAGGGACCTCCTACGAGCAGTACTTC. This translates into CSASLTGTSYEQYF.

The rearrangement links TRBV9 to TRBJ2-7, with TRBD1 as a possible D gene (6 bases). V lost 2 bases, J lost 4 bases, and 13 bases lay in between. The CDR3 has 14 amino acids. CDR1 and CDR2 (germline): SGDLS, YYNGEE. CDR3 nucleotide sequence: TGTGCCAGCAGCGTTGGGACATGGAGTTACGAGCAGTACTTC. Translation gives CASSVGTWSYEQYF.

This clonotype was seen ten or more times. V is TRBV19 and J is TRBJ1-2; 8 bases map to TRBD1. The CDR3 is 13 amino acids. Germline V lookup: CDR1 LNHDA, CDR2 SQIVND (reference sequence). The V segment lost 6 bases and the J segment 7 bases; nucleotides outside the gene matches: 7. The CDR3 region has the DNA TGTGCCAGTAGCCAAAGGACAGGGTTTGGCTACACCTTC. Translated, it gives CASSQRTGFGYTF.

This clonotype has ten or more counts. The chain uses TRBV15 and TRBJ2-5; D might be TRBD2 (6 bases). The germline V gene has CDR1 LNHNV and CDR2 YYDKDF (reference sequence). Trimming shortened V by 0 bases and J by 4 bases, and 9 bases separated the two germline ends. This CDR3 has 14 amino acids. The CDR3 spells CATSRDQGGETQYF. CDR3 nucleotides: TGTGCCACCAGCAGAGATCAGGGAGGAGAGACCCAGTACTTC.

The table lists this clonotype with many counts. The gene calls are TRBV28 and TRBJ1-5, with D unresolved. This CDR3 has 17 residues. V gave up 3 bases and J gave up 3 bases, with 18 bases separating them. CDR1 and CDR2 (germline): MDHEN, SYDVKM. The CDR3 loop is CASSFSYIRRINQPQHF. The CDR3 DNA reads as TGTGCCAGCAGTTTCTCATACATCCGACGGATCAATCAGCCCCAGCATTTT.

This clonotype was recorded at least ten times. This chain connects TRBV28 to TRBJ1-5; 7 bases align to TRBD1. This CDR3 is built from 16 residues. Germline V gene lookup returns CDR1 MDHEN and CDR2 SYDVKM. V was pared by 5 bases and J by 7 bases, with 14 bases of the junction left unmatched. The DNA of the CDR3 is TGTGCCAGCAGTCCCCACCTATACAGGGGTGGACAGCCCCAGCATTTT. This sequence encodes CASSPHLYRGGQPQHF.

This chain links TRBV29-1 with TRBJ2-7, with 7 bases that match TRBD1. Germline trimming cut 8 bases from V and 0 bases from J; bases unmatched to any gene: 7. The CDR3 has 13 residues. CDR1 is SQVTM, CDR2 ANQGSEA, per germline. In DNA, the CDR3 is TGCAGCTTCTGGGACAGCGGCTCCTACGAGCAGTACTTC. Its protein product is CSFWDSGSYEQYF.

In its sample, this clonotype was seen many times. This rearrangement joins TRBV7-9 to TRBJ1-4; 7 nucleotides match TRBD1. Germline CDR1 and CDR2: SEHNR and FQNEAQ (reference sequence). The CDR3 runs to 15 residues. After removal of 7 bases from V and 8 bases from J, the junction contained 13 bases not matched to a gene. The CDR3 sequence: CASTLGTDLSEKLFF. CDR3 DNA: TGTGCCAGCACCCTCGGGACAGACCTTTCGGAAAAACTGTTTTTT. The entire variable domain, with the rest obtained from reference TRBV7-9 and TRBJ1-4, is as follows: DTGVSQNPRHKITKRGQNVTFRCDPISEHNRLYWYRQTLGQGPEFLTYFQNEAQLEKSRLLSDRFSAERPKGSFSTLEIQRTEQGDSAMYLCASTLGTDLSEKLFFGSGTQLSVL.

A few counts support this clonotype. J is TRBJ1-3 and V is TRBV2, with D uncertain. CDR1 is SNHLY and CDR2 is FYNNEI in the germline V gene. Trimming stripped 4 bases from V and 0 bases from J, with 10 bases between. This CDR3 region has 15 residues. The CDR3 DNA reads TGTGCCAGCAGTGTAGATGAGCCCTCTGGAAACACCATATATTTT. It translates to CASSVDEPSGNTIYF.

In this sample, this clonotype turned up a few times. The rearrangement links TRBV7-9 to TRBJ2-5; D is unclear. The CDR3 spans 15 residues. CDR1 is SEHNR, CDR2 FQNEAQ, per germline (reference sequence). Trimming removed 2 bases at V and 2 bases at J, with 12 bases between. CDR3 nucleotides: TGTGCCAGCAGCTTATCTTTCGCAAAGCAAGAGACCCAGTACTTC. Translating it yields CASSLSFAKQETQYF.